Below, 16 T cell receptor beta chains from the same sample are listed, as sequenced in a study of T-cell memory formation after mild COVID-19. From the 5' RACE reads, TCRdb called clonotypes with MiXCR, one entry per CDR3 protein. The sample includes fewer than 150,000 distinct CDR3 sequences, around 6.3% of them seen just once. The sequencing input was PBMCs or a T cell subset sorted from them (not recorded which). The receptor set was obtained from an adult woman who had mild COVID-19 (a few samples of this study predate the infection). Cell type and time point are not known.

This clonotype was found a few times. DNA for the CDR3: TGCAGTGCTAGAGATTCGGGCAGTAATCAGCCCCAGCATTTT. This codes for CSARDSGSNQPQHF. V usage is TRBV20-1 and J usage is TRBJ1-5; no clear D gene. This CDR3 is 14 amino acids long. Looked up from germline, CDR1 is DFQATT and CDR2 is SNEGSKA (reference sequence). Trimming removed 0 bases at V and 4 bases at J, with 10 bases between.

Only a few counts were recorded for this clonotype. The chain has TRBV12-3 or TRBV12-4 and TRBJ1-5, with D unresolved. Trimming pared 3 bases from V and 0 bases from J, leaving 6 bases between. The CDR3 runs to 14 residues. CDR3 coding DNA: TGTGCCAGCAGTTTTTTGTATAGCAATCAGCCCCAGCATTTT. It translates to CASSFLYSNQPQHF.

The gene calls are TRBV6-5 and TRBJ1-2; D is undetermined. Germline V gene lookup returns CDR1 MNHEY and CDR2 SVGAGI. CDR3 length equals 13 residues. V was pared by 7 bases and J by 4 bases, with 13 bases between. CDR3 loop: CASKESFLYGYTF. In nucleotides, the CDR3 is TGTGCCAGCAAGGAGAGCTTCCTCTATGGCTACACCTTC.

This clonotype has a handful of counts. V usage is TRBV6-5 and J usage is TRBJ2-6; the match to TRBD1 covers 9 bases. Germline V gives CDR1 MNHEY, CDR2 SVGAGI. J gave up 0 bases and V 6 bases, and 3 bases lay outside the gene matches. The CDR3 is made up of 16 amino acids. CDR3 in amino acids: CASRLQGASGANVLTF. The CDR3 DNA is TGTGCCAGCAGACTACAGGGGGCCTCTGGGGCCAACGTCCTGACTTTC.

This clonotype turned up a few times. The genes are TRBV6-1 and TRBJ1-4; D possibly corresponds to TRBD1 (6 bases). The germline V gene has CDR1 MNHNS and CDR2 SASEGT. The CDR3 sequence is 14 residues long. Trimming stripped 8 bases from V and 0 bases from J, with 10 bases between. The CDR3 region has the DNA TGTGCCAGCGGCAGACAGGCAACTAATGAAAAACTGTTTTTT. Translating gives CASGRQATNEKLFF.

This clonotype was picked up many times. The chain carries TRBV7-2 and TRBJ2-3; TRBD2 is a possible D gene (6 bases). The CDR3 consists of 16 residues. V was shortened by 2 bases and J by 2 bases, with 14 bases between the two germline ends. Per germline, CDR1 SGHTA and CDR2 FQGNSA. The CDR3 here is CASSLRWSSDTDTQYF. CDR3 nucleotides: TGTGCCAGCAGCTTAAGGTGGTCTAGCGACACAGATACGCAGTATTTT.

This chain links TRBV7-2 with TRBJ2-5; D gene uncertain. CDR3 size: 13 residues. V lost 4 bases and J 5 bases, leaving 11 bases between the germline ends. CDR1 is SGHTA, CDR2 FQGNSA, per germline. CDR3 protein: CASSSRLPETQYF. The DNA of the CDR3 is TGTGCCAGCAGCTCAAGACTGCCGGAGACCCAGTACTTC.

This clonotype has a count of ten or more. V usage is TRBV6-6 and J usage is TRBJ1-3, with D uncertain. The CDR3 has 12 amino acids. V was trimmed by 4 bases and J by 7 bases, leaving 8 bases between them. Germline V gene data show CDR1 as MNHNY and CDR2 as SVGAGI (reference sequence). The CDR3 DNA reads TGTGCCAGCAGTTTTGCGGAGAACACCATATATTTT. This gives the protein CASSFAENTIYF.

The rearrangement uses TRBV5-1 and TRBJ2-7, with TRBD1 matching over 9 bases. The V gene's germline CDR1 is SGHRS and CDR2 YFSETQ. This CDR3 has 17 residues. The V segment lost 3 bases and the J segment 3 bases; nucleotides outside the gene matches: 13. CDR3 bases: TGCGCCAGCAGCTACGGGACAGGGTACCCGCCACTCTACGAGCAGTACTTC. This codes for CASSYGTGYPPLYEQYF. Full variable domain (missing parts from reference TRBV5-1 and TRBJ2-7): KAGVTQTPRYLIKTRGQQVTLSCSPISGHRSVSWYQQTPGQGLQFLFEYFSETQRNKGNFPGRFSGRQFSNSRSEMNVSTLELGDSALYLCASSYGTGYPPLYEQYFGPGTRLTVT.

This rearrangement joins TRBV5-1 to TRBJ2-5, with 7 positions matching TRBD1. Germline lookup yields CDR1 SGHRS and CDR2 YFSETQ. V shed 7 bases, J shed 1 base, and the junction held 7 bases outside the gene matches. The CDR3 extends over 14 amino acids. Here the CDR3 reads CASRMTGIQETQYF. Here the CDR3 DNA reads TGCGCCAGCCGGATGACAGGGATCCAAGAGACCCAGTACTTC. The full variable domain, rest sourced from reference TRBV5-1 and TRBJ2-5, is KAGVTQTPRYLIKTRGQQVTLSCSPISGHRSVSWYQQTPGQGLQFLFEYFSETQRNKGNFPGRFSGRQFSNSRSEMNVSTLELGDSALYLCASRMTGIQETQYFGPGTRLLVL.

The table lists this clonotype with a few counts. The chain recombines TRBV10-3 with TRBJ2-7, with D tentatively TRBD1 (7 bases). V was cut by 6 bases and J by 1 base, with 16 bases left in between. This CDR3 has 15 amino acids. Per the germline V gene, CDR1 is ENHRY and CDR2 is SYGVKD. The CDR3 DNA reads as TGTGCCATCAGCAGTTCAGGGGGGACATCCTACGAGCAGTACTTC. It codes for CAISSSGGTSYEQYF.

This chain links TRBV5-5 with TRBJ2-7, with 9 bases fitting TRBD1. CDR3 length: 14 amino acids. V shed 3 bases and J 6 bases; nucleotides not matched to a gene: 7. In germline, CDR1 is SGHKS, CDR2 YYEKEE (reference sequence). DNA of the CDR3: TGTGCCAGCAGCTCACGGACAGGGGAGCGCGAGCAGTACTTC. This encodes CASSSRTGEREQYF. Supplemented by reference TRBV5-5 and TRBJ2-7, the full variable domain reads DAGVTQSPTHLIKTRGQQVTLRCSPISGHKSVSWYQQVLGQGPQFIFQYYEKEERGRGNFPDRFSARQFPNYSSELNVNALLLGDSALYLCASSSRTGEREQYFGPGTRLTVT.

This clonotype was seen repeatedly, ten times or more. The chain has TRBV5-1 and TRBJ1-6; D not certain. Germline CDR1 reads SGHRS; CDR2 reads YFSETQ. This CDR3 spans 14 amino acids. Between the trimmed V and J ends, which lost 3 bases and 8 bases, there was a span of 12 bases. The CDR3 bases are TGCGCCAGCAGCTCGGGGTTAGGGCATTCACCCCTCCACTTT. Translation: CASSSGLGHSPLHF. Full variable domain (rest looked up from reference TRBV5-1 and TRBJ1-6): KAGVTQTPRYLIKTRGQQVTLSCSPISGHRSVSWYQQTPGQGLQFLFEYFSETQRNKGNFPGRFSGRQFSNSRSEMNVSTLELGDSALYLCASSSGLGHSPLHFGNGTRLTVT.

This clonotype has ten or more counts. The CDR3 here is CASSPSTENSPLHF. DNA for the CDR3: TGCGCCAGCAGCCCGTCGACGGAGAATTCACCCCTCCACTTT. The chain combines TRBV5-1 with TRBJ1-6; D gene uncertain. Germline V gene data show CDR1 as SGHRS and CDR2 as YFSETQ. Trimming pared 4 bases from V and 7 bases from J, leaving 12 bases between. This CDR3 contains 14 residues. Variable domain in full (rest from reference TRBV5-1 and TRBJ1-6): KAGVTQTPRYLIKTRGQQVTLSCSPISGHRSVSWYQQTPGQGLQFLFEYFSETQRNKGNFPGRFSGRQFSNSRSEMNVSTLELGDSALYLCASSPSTENSPLHFGNGTRLTVT.

The table lists this clonotype with a few counts. This chain uses TRBV5-1 with TRBJ2-1; D may correspond to TRBD1 or TRBD2 (5 bases each). The CDR3 is made up of 15 amino acids. V was trimmed by 0 bases and J by 0 bases, leaving 7 bases between them. The germline CDR1 and CDR2 sequences are SGHRS and YFSETQ. CDR3 DNA sequence: TGCGCCAGCAGCTTGGGGGACCCCTCCTACAATGAGCAGTTCTTC. Its translation is CASSLGDPSYNEQFF.

This clonotype has a count of ten or more. The J gene is TRBJ2-7, the V gene TRBV4-2; D not certain. The CDR3 extends over 16 amino acids. Per the germline V gene, CDR1 is LGHNA and CDR2 is YNFKEQ. Trimming left V 0 bases short and J 1 base short, with 13 bases between. The CDR3 DNA reads TGTGCCAGCAGCCAAGAGGGCTATCGAGAATCCTACGAGCAGTACTTC. This codes for CASSQEGYRESYEQYF.